The entry that follows covers one T cell receptor (beta chain) sequence. Germline V gene sequence: CDR1 SNHLY, CDR2 FYNNEI. This CDR3 is built from 14 residues. Trimming removed 2 bases at V and 4 bases at J, with 11 bases between. Generated by immunoSEQ multiplex PCR, the TCRdb table keeps only in-frame clones and is missing some. The sample lists 180,000 or so clones; roughly 84% were seen once. These data are taken from a study of blood T cell repertoires in COVID-19. The V gene is TRBV2, the J gene TRBJ1-1; perhaps TRBD1 as D (6 bases). The sample was peripheral blood. The TCR comes from an elderly woman with acute or convalescent COVID-19. The CDR3 sequence: CASSEQGMGTEAFF. The CDR3 DNA sequence: TGTGCCAGCAGTGAACAGGGGATGGGCACTGAAGCTTTCTTT. The full variable domain, rest sourced from reference TRBV2 and TRBJ1-1, is EPEVTQTPSHQVTQMGQEVILRCVPISNHLYFYWYRQILGQKVEFLVSFYNNEISEKSEIFDDQFSVERPDGSNFTLKIRSTKLEDSAMYFCASSEQGMGTEAFFGQGTRLTVV.